The rows below give T cell receptor beta chains drawn from one sample of a study of T-cell reconstitution after alpha-beta-depleted transplantation in children. From the PCR reads, TCRdb called clonotypes with MiXCR, one entry per CDR3 protein. The sample lists hundreds of thousands of distinct CDR3 sequences, around 25% occurring once. The material sequenced was PBMCs, mostly from graft donor cells, taken 360 days after TCRalphabeta/CD19-depleted stem cell transplant. The source is a female patient between 2 and 15 years old who had a stem cell transplant for congenital amegakaryocytic thrombocytopenia, so the T cells may come from the graft donor. The CDR3 runs from the conserved cysteine through the conserved F or W. Fields, in order: clone size, J gene, D gene, V gene, CDR3 DNA, CDR3 protein. D genes are given only for firm matches. Clone size is stated in some rows and not others, as once, few, many or a class when expanded.

. TRBJ1-5 . TRBV19 TGTGCCAGTAGTGGAAATGCGGGCAATCAGCCCCAGCATTTT CASSGNAGNQPQHF
few TRBJ2-1 TRBD2 TRBV6-2/TRBV6-3 TGTGCCAGCTCCCTAGCGGGACTAGCGGGAGGGAGCTCCTACAATGAGCAGTTCTTC CASSLAGLAGGSSYNEQFF
. TRBJ2-7 TRBD1 TRBV28 TGTGCCAGCAGTTTACGAGGACAGGCTTCTTTCACCTACGAGCAGTACTTC CASSLRGQASFTYEQYF
. TRBJ1-4 . TRBV12-3/TRBV12-4 TGTGCCACCAGGGCGGTATTTGACGAAAAACTGTTTTTT CATRAVFDEKLFF
. TRBJ2-1 TRBD2 TRBV11-3 TGTGCCAGCAGCTTGGGGACTAGTGGAGTCGTTGAGCAGTTCTTC CASSLGTSGVVEQFF
. TRBJ2-2 . TRBV5-1 TGCGCCAGCAGCTTGGCCCCGGGGACCGGGGAGCTGTTTTTT CASSLAPGTGELFF
many TRBJ2-7 TRBD1 TRBV29-1 TGCAGCGTAGTAACAGGGGGCGCCTCCTACGAGCAGTACTTC CSVVTGGASYEQYF
few TRBJ2-2 . TRBV6-5 TGTGCCAGCAGTTTGACAGTCCTAAACACCGGGGAGCTGTTTTTT CASSLTVLNTGELFF
few TRBJ2-2 TRBD2 TRBV20-1 TGCAGTGCCCGGACTAGCGGGGGGACCGGGGAGCTGTTTTTT CSARTSGGTGELFF
few TRBJ2-1 . TRBV4-1 TGCGCCAGCGGAATAAGAGGGGGAACCAAGTTCTACAATGAGCAGTTCTTC CASGIRGGTKFYNEQFF
few TRBJ2-7 . TRBV29-1 TGCAGCGTTGAGAATAGCAGTAGCGAGCAGTACTTC CSVENSSSEQYF
. TRBJ1-1 . TRBV6-2/TRBV6-3 TGTGCCAGCAGTTACCAGGTGAACACTGAAGCTTTCTTT CASSYQVNTEAFF
. TRBJ2-1 . TRBV3-1 TGTGCCAGCAGCCAAGTATGGGGAAACAATGAGCAGTTCTTC CASSQVWGNNEQFF
. TRBJ2-7 . TRBV20-1 TGCAGTGCTGGGCGGCGGCTCGGCGAGCAGTACTTC CSAGRRLGEQYF
. TRBJ2-5 TRBD2 TRBV12-3/TRBV12-4 TGTGCCAGCAGTCGCGGGACTATAGAGACCCAGTACTTC CASSRGTIETQYF
many TRBJ2-2 . TRBV5-1 TGCGCCAGCAGCTTGGATGGCAGGGTGAAGGCCGGGGAGCTGTTTTTT CASSLDGRVKAGELFF
. TRBJ1-4 . TRBV6-5 TGTGCCAGCAGTTACAGGTCGACTAATGAAAAACTGTTTTTT CASSYRSTNEKLFF
few TRBJ1-4 . TRBV3-1 TGTGCCAGCAGCCCCCGGGAGTCTGCAACTAATGAAAAACTGTTTTTT CASSPRESATNEKLFF
. TRBJ1-2 . TRBV28 TGTGCCAGCAGTTGGGCCTCCAATTGGGGCTACACCTTC CASSWASNWGYTF
. TRBJ2-3 . TRBV9 TGTGCCAGCAGCCACGTGGGCGGGCTTGGCACAGATACGCAGTATTTT CASSHVGGLGTDTQYF
. TRBJ2-5 TRBD2 TRBV4-1 TGCGCCAGCAGCCAAGGCCCTATCAGCGGGGGGTTAGAGACCCAGTACTTC CASSQGPISGGLETQYF
. TRBJ2-4 . TRBV30 TGTGCCTGGAGTGTACTAGGGGAAGCCAAAAACATTCAGTACTTC CAWSVLGEAKNIQYF
many TRBJ2-3 . TRBV24-1 TGTGCCACCAGTGATAACCTGAAGCAGTATTTT CATSDNLKQYF
few TRBJ2-5 TRBD2 TRBV12-3/TRBV12-4 TGTGCCAGCAGCCCAACCGGACTAGCGAAAGAGACCCAGTACTTC CASSPTGLAKETQYF
few TRBJ1-1 . TRBV5-1 TGCGCCAGCAGCCCGCACGAGGTGGTGAACACTGAAGCTTTCTTT CASSPHEVVNTEAFF
. TRBJ1-1 . TRBV11-2 TGTGCCAGCAGCTTAAGTCCTGGGCAGGGTGCCACTGAAGCTTTCTTT CASSLSPGQGATEAFF
few TRBJ1-1 . TRBV20-1 TGCAGTGCTAGAGTTTCCCCCAGTGACACTGAAGCTTTCTTT CSARVSPSDTEAFF
many TRBJ1-1 . TRBV29-1 TGCAGCGTTGTCCCGGGATCTATGAACACTGAAGCTTTCTTT CSVVPGSMNTEAFF
few TRBJ1-5 . TRBV11-2 TGTGCCAGCAGCCCCAGCCGGAATCAGCCCCAGCATTTT CASSPSRNQPQHF
few TRBJ2-2 TRBD1 TRBV5-1 TGCGCCAGCAGCTTGCGCGGGACAGGGCTCACCGGGGAGCTGTTTTTT CASSLRGTGLTGELFF
. TRBJ2-7 . TRBV4-1 TGCGCCAGCAGCCAAGATCCTTGGCCCTCCTACGAGCAGTACTTC CASSQDPWPSYEQYF
. TRBJ1-4 . TRBV28 TGTGCCAGCAGTTTGAGAAGCGTAGATGAAAAACTGTTTTTT CASSLRSVDEKLFF
few TRBJ2-1 . TRBV2 TGTGCCAGCAGTGACTTTGAGGGGACCCTCGGGGATGAGCAGTTCTTC CASSDFEGTLGDEQFF
. TRBJ2-3 . TRBV6-1 TGTGCCAGCTCCCAGTCGCCTAGCACAGATACGCAGTATTTT CASSQSPSTDTQYF
few TRBJ2-2 TRBD2 TRBV20-1 TGCAGTGCTAGGAAAGGGACTAGTGCTGCCGGGGAGCTGTTTTTT CSARKGTSAAGELFF
many TRBJ2-2 . TRBV3-1 TGTGCCAGCAGTATAGTTTCGCCAACAGGGCCCGGGGAGCTGTTTTTT CASSIVSPTGPGELFF
. TRBJ2-4 TRBD2 TRBV27 TGTGCCAGCAGTTTGACCGCTAGCGGAGGAATTCAGTACTTC CASSLTASGGIQYF
. TRBJ2-4 TRBD2 TRBV6-7 TGTGCCATCAGTTTGGGATGGGTTGATAGCGGGCTCAAAAACATTCAGTACTTC CAISLGWVDSGLKNIQYF
. TRBJ2-7 . TRBV6-1 TGTGCCAGCAGTGGGAACGGGGTTTCCTACGAGCAGTACTTC CASSGNGVSYEQYF
few TRBJ2-7 TRBD1 TRBV9 TGTGCCAGCAGCGCTTACGACAGGGGAAGGTCCTACGAGCAGTACTTC CASSAYDRGRSYEQYF
. TRBJ2-6 . TRBV20-1 TGCAGTGCTAGGCCACCCCTGGGAGACGGCTCTGGGGCCAACGTCCTGACTTTC CSARPPLGDGSGANVLTF